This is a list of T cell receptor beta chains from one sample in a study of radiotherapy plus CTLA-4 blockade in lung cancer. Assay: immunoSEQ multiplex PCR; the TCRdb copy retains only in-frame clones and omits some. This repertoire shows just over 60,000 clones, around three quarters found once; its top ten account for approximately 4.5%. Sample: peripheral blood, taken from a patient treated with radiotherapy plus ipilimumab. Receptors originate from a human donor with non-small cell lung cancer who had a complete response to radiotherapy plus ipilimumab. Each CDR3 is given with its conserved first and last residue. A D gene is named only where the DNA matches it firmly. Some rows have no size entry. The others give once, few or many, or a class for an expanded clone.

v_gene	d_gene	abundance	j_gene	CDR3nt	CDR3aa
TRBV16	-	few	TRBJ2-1	TGTGCCAGCAGCCAATATAGTAGGAACAATGAGCAGTTCTTC	CASSQYSRNNEQFF
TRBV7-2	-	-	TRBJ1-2	TGTGCCAGCAGCCCCGGGGCGGCGAGTGGCTACACCTTC	CASSPGAASGYTF
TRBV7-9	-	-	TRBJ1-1	TGTGCCAGCAGCCCCGTCGGAGGGGGGTTGGTCTTGAACACTGAAGCTTTCTTT	CASSPVGGGLVLNTEAFF
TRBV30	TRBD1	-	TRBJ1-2	TGTGCCTGGAGCTTGGGACAGGCAGGCTATGGCTACACCTTC	CAWSLGQAGYGYTF
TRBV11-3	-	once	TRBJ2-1	TGTGCCAGCAGCTTAGCAGTGGGCTGGGCATACAATGAGCAGTTCTTC	CASSLAVGWAYNEQFF
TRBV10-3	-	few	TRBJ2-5	TGTGCCATCAGTGAGCCTCGGACGGAGACCCAGTACTTC	CAISEPRTETQYF
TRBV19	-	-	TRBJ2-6	TGTGCCAGTAGTACGCCCCCAGGGGCCAACGTCCTGACTTTC	CASSTPPGANVLTF
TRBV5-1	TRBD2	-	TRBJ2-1	TGCGCCAGCAGCTCTTTAGCGGGAGGCAATGAGCAGTTCTTC	CASSSLAGGNEQFF
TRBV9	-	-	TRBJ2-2	TGTGCCAGCAGCCTAAAGCCAGGGTATCAGGCCGGGGAGCTGTTTTTT	CASSLKPGYQAGELFF
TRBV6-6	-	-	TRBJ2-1	TGTGCCAGCACTCAGGGTAGGAATGAGCAGTTCTTC	CASTQGRNEQFF
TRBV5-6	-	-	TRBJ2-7	TGTGCCAGCAGCTTGGTTGGGCCCCAATACGAGCAGTACTTC	CASSLVGPQYEQYF
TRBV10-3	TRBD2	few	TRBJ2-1	TGTGCCATCAGTGATCTAGCGGCGAATGAGCAGTTCTTC	CAISDLAANEQFF
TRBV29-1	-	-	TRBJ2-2	TGCAGCGTTGCAACGGGTAACTTCGGGGAGCTGTTTTTT	CSVATGNFGELFF
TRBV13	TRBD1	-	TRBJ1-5	TGTGCCAGCAGCTCGGACAGGGGTTTACCCCAGCATTTT	CASSSDRGLPQHF
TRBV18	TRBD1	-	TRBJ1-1	TGTGCCAGCTCATCACAGGGGGAGGTCGCTGAAGCTTTCTTT	CASSSQGEVAEAFF
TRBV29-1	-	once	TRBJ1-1	TGCAGCGTCGTCGGACGGTGGGACACTGAAGCTTTCTTT	CSVVGRWDTEAFF
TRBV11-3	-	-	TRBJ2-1	TGTGCCAGCAGCAATCACCGGACCCACGAGCAGTTCTTC	CASSNHRTHEQFF
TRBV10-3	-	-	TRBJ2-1	TGTGCCATCAGTGTAGGAGGGGAAGTCGGGAATGAGCAGTTCTTC	CAISVGGEVGNEQFF
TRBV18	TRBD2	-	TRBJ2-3	TGTGCCAGCTCACGCTCCGGGACTAGCCCTCCAGATACGCAGTATTTT	CASSRSGTSPPDTQYF
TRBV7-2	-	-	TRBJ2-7	TGTGCCAGCAGCTTAGCTGGGCGTCAGGGGGGCTACGAGCAGTACTTC	CASSLAGRQGGYEQYF
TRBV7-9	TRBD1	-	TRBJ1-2	TGTGCCAGCAGCTTGCCGCAGGGACAGCGCTATGGCTACACCTTC	CASSLPQGQRYGYTF
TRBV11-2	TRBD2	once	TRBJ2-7	TGTGCCAGCAGCCCCTTAGCGGGGGGGAATTACGAGCAGTACTTC	CASSPLAGGNYEQYF
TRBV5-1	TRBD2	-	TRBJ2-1	TGCGCCAGCAGCTTGGCGCCTAGCGGAGTCTACAATGAGCAGTTCTTC	CASSLAPSGVYNEQFF
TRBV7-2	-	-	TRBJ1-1	TGTGCCAGCAGCTCATCCGGTCGGGAAGCTTTCTTT	CASSSSGREAFF
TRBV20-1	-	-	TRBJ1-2	TGCAGCGCCGGGCAACAGGTTGGCACCTTC	CSAGQQVGTF
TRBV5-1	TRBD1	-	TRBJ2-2	TGCGCCAGCAGTTTAGGACAGGGAGGTACCGGGGAGCTGTTTTTT	CASSLGQGGTGELFF
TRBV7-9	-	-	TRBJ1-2	TGTGCCAGCAGCGGGGTGCAGGGCCCTACTAATGGCTACACCTTC	CASSGVQGPTNGYTF
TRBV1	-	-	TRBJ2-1	TGCACCATCACGGGGTCTAGCAATGAGCAGTTCTTC	CTITGSSNEQFF
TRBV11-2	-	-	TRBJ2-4	TGTGCCAGCAGCCCCCTTAGGACTCGTGCCAAAAACATTCAGTACTTC	CASSPLRTRAKNIQYF
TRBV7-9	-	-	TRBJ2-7	TGTGCCAGCAGCGCACTTGGACAGTCCCCCTACGAGCAGTACTTC	CASSALGQSPYEQYF
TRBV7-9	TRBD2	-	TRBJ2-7	TGTGCCAGCAGCTTAGAGGTAGGACGGACTAGCGGGGCGAAGCTGTACTTC	CASSLEVGRTSGAKLYF
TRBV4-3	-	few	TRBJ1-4	TGCGCCAGCAGCCAAGATTTATCAGGGAGGGGTGAAAAACTGTTTTTT	CASSQDLSGRGEKLFF
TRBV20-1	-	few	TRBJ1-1	TGCAGTGCTCCGGACAAGTTTAAAGCTTTCTTT	CSAPDKFKAFF
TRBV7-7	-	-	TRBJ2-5	TGTGCTAGCAGCTTATTCCCGACACGTCAAGGGACCCAGTACTTC	CASSLFPTRQGTQYF
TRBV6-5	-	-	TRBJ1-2	TGTGCCAGCAGTCCACAGTACTATGGCTACACCTTC	CASSPQYYGYTF
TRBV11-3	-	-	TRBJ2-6	TGTGCCAGCAGCTTAGAGGGTGCTGGGGCCAACGTCCTGACTTTC	CASSLEGAGANVLTF
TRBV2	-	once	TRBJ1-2	TGTGCCAGCAGTGAGTCCCGGGTCTATGGCTACACCTTC	CASSESRVYGYTF
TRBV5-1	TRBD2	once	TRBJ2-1	TGCGCCAGCAGCTTAATGGGACTAGGTTACAATGAGCAGTTCTTC	CASSLMGLGYNEQFF
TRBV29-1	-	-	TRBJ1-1	TGCAGCGCTGGAGAACCTGACCGGGGGGGGGCTTTCTTT	CSAGEPDRGGAFF
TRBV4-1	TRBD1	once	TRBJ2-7	TGCGCCAGCAGCGGGGGACAGGGTGGCTCCTACGAGCGGTACTTC	CASSGGQGGSYERYF
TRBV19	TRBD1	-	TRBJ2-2	TGTGCCAGTAGTATGGGCAGGGGGACCGGGGAGCTGTTTTTT	CASSMGRGTGELFF
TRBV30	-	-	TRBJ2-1	TGTGCCTGGAGTTGGGGTGGCGTTGAGCAGTTCTTC	CAWSWGGVEQFF
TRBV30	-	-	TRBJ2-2	TGTGCCTGGCTCGGGAGGAACACCGGGGAGCTGTTTTTT	CAWLGRNTGELFF
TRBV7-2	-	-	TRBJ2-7	TGTGCCAGCAGCTTAGCTACAGGCGACGAGCAGTACTTC	CASSLATGDEQYF
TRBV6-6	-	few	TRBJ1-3	TGTGCCAGCTCCTTCCTGCCTCACTTTGGAAACACCATATATTTT	CASSFLPHFGNTIYF